Listed below are T cell receptor beta chains from one sample, sequenced in a study of blood T cell repertoires in COVID-19. Produced via immunoSEQ multiplex PCR; TCRdb's table is partial and in-frame only. This table has 200,000 to 300,000 clones, about 90% appearing once. What was sequenced was peripheral blood. These receptors came from a middle-aged woman with acute or convalescent COVID-19. CDR3s include the opening cysteine and the closing phenylalanine or tryptophan. The D gene is left open where the match is weak. Clone size is given for some rows only: seen once, a few or many times, or a class if the clone is expanded.

J gene: TRBJ1-1
D gene: NA
CDR3 length: 15
V gene: TRBV12-2
clone size: NA
CDR3 protein: CASRFSKASGREAFF
CDR3 DNA: TGTGCAAGTCGCTTTAGTAAGGCGAGTGGGCGTGAAGCTTTCTTT

J gene: TRBJ2-3
D gene: NA
CDR3 length: 13
V gene: TRBV15
clone size: NA
CDR3 protein: CATSREPDYPQYF
CDR3 DNA: TGTGCCACCAGCAGAGAGCCGGACTATCCGCAGTATTTT

J gene: TRBJ1-4
D gene: TRBD1
CDR3 length: 17
V gene: TRBV9
clone size: NA
CDR3 protein: CASHPTGTLATNEKLFF
CDR3 DNA: TGTGCCAGCCACCCGACAGGGACCCTCGCAACTAATGAAAAACTGTTTTTT

J gene: TRBJ2-3
D gene: TRBD2
CDR3 length: 14
V gene: TRBV10-3
clone size: NA
CDR3 protein: CATGLAGRGDTQYF
CDR3 DNA: TGTGCCACCGGACTAGCGGGGCGGGGAGATACGCAGTATTTT

J gene: TRBJ2-3
D gene: NA
CDR3 length: 16
V gene: TRBV6-2/TRBV6-3
clone size: NA
CDR3 protein: CASSHSRDREEDTQYF
CDR3 DNA: TGTGCCAGCAGCCACTCCCGTGACAGGGAGGAAGATACGCAGTATTTT

J gene: TRBJ1-6
D gene: NA
CDR3 length: 15
V gene: TRBV18
clone size: NA
CDR3 protein: CASSPQGRENSPLHF
CDR3 DNA: TGTGCCAGCTCACCTCAGGGGCGGGAGAATTCACCCCTCCACTTT

J gene: TRBJ1-2
D gene: NA
CDR3 length: 17
V gene: TRBV5-3
clone size: NA
CDR3 protein: CARSLGRQGRRNYGYTF
CDR3 DNA: TGTGCCAGAAGCTTGGGACGGCAGGGCCGGCGGAACTATGGCTACACCTTC

J gene: TRBJ2-5
D gene: TRBD2
CDR3 length: 15
V gene: TRBV5-1
clone size: NA
CDR3 protein: CASSLSSGGQETQYF
CDR3 DNA: TGCGCCAGCAGCTTGTCTAGCGGGGGCCAAGAGACCCAGTACTTC

J gene: TRBJ2-1
D gene: TRBD2
CDR3 length: 15
V gene: TRBV7-2
clone size: NA
CDR3 protein: CASSSPLAGGHEQFF
CDR3 DNA: TGTGCCAGCAGCTCCCCTCTAGCGGGGGGCCATGAGCAGTTCTTC

J gene: TRBJ1-5
D gene: NA
CDR3 length: 13
V gene: TRBV10-1
clone size: NA
CDR3 protein: CASSETGVQPQHF
CDR3 DNA: TGCGCCAGCAGTGAGACCGGGGTGCAGCCCCAGCATTTT

J gene: TRBJ2-2
D gene: TRBD1
CDR3 length: 17
V gene: TRBV5-1
clone size: NA
CDR3 protein: CASSPPPGQGGTGELFF
CDR3 DNA: TGCGCCAGCAGCCCACCTCCGGGACAGGGGGGGACCGGGGAGCTGTTTTTT

J gene: TRBJ2-3
D gene: NA
CDR3 length: 15
V gene: TRBV5-4
clone size: NA
CDR3 protein: CASSRAGSRLDTQYF
CDR3 DNA: TGTGCCAGCAGCCGGGCGGGGTCTCGCTTGGATACGCAGTATTTT

J gene: TRBJ2-2
D gene: NA
CDR3 length: 17
V gene: TRBV23-1
clone size: once
CDR3 protein: CASSHRRGPANTGELFF
CDR3 DNA: TGCGCCAGCAGTCATCGAAGGGGCCCTGCGAACACCGGGGAGCTGTTTTTT

J gene: TRBJ1-1
D gene: NA
CDR3 length: 15
V gene: TRBV4-1
clone size: NA
CDR3 protein: CASSQDSYRNTEAFF
CDR3 DNA: TGCGCCAGCAGCCAAGATTCCTACAGGAACACTGAAGCTTTCTTT

J gene: TRBJ1-2
D gene: TRBD1
CDR3 length: 15
V gene: TRBV7-9
clone size: NA
CDR3 protein: CASSSQGAANYGYTF
CDR3 DNA: TGTGCCAGCAGCTCACAGGGGGCGGCTAACTATGGCTACACCTTC

J gene: TRBJ2-1
D gene: TRBD2
CDR3 length: 17
V gene: TRBV24-1
clone size: NA
CDR3 protein: CATSDRKAGSSYNEQFF
CDR3 DNA: TGTGCCACCAGTGATCGAAAAGCGGGGAGCTCCTACAATGAGCAGTTCTTC

J gene: TRBJ2-3
D gene: NA
CDR3 length: 19
V gene: TRBV3-1/TRBV3-2
clone size: once
CDR3 protein: CASSQSRLKLARFTDTQYF
CDR3 DNA: TGTGCCAGCAGCCAATCCAGGCTTAAACTAGCTAGGTTCACAGATACGCAGTATTTT

J gene: TRBJ1-2
D gene: TRBD1
CDR3 length: 14
V gene: TRBV5-5
clone size: NA
CDR3 protein: CASSPGQGNYGYTF
CDR3 DNA: TGTGCCAGCAGCCCGGGACAGGGAAACTATGGCTACACCTTC

J gene: TRBJ1-1
D gene: NA
CDR3 length: 12
V gene: TRBV29-1
clone size: NA
CDR3 protein: CSAINRAPEAFF
CDR3 DNA: TGCAGCGCGATTAACAGGGCCCCCGAAGCTTTCTTT

J gene: TRBJ1-2
D gene: TRBD1
CDR3 length: 16
V gene: TRBV11-2
clone size: NA
CDR3 protein: CASSLGQGQGGNGYTF
CDR3 DNA: TGTGCCAGCAGCTTAGGTCAGGGACAGGGGGGAAATGGCTACACCTTC

J gene: TRBJ2-3
D gene: NA
CDR3 length: 12
V gene: TRBV9
clone size: NA
CDR3 protein: CASSVRRDTQYF
CDR3 DNA: TGTGCCAGCAGCGTAAGGAGGGATACGCAGTATTTT

J gene: TRBJ2-2
D gene: NA
CDR3 length: 15
V gene: TRBV5-6
clone size: NA
CDR3 protein: CASSWGDANTGELFF
CDR3 DNA: TGTGCCAGCAGCTGGGGAGACGCGAACACCGGGGAGCTGTTTTTT

J gene: TRBJ1-2
D gene: NA
CDR3 length: 14
V gene: TRBV2
clone size: NA
CDR3 protein: CASTLEAANYGYTF
CDR3 DNA: TGTGCCAGCACCTTGGAGGCAGCTAACTATGGCTACACCTTC